Following are 2 T cell receptor beta chains from one sample sequenced in a study of graft-versus-host responses after intestinal transplantation. These receptors have no identified antigens. This table comes from immunoSEQ multiplex PCR, and its TCRdb copy is limited to in-frame clones, with some not included. Of roughly 100,000 clones detected, 90% to 95% appear once; the ten largest clones hold roughly 1%. The material sequenced was unstimulated CD8+ T cells sorted from spleen or lymph node cells, taken before intestinal transplant. These receptors all stem from a human donor who received an intestinal transplant.

V gene TRBV2 combines with J gene TRBJ1-6; weak D call: TRBD1 (5 bases). Germline assignment: CDR1 SNHLY and CDR2 FYNNEI. This CDR3 has 15 amino acids. V lost 2 bases to trimming and J lost 7 bases, with 12 bases between them. The CDR3 DNA reads as TGTGCCAGCAGTGAAACGAGGACACGAAATTCACCCCTCCACTTT. It yields the protein CASSETRTRNSPLHF.

V usage is TRBV6-1 and J usage is TRBJ1-2, with D unclear. The CDR3 is 13 amino acids. The ends were cut back, 4 bases at V and 7 bases at J, with 13 bases in the middle. Germline CDR1 and CDR2: MNHNS and SASEGT. The CDR3 coding sequence is TGTGCCAGCAGTGTGCCCGGGGAGGCTGGCTACACCTTC. This sequence encodes CASSVPGEAGYTF.